This T cell receptor beta chain derives from a study of blood T cells in healthy people across ages. Study results and caveats: As age increased, TCR beta diversity per million T cells fell in a roughly linear fashion.

This clonotype was detected only a few times. Its antigen remains unidentified. Germline V gene data show CDR1 as MGHRA and CDR2 as YSYEKL. This CDR3 comprises 15 residues. Healthy Russian Caucasian donors spanned ages roughly 6 to 100 years. Alongside a J-beta primer mix, a sample-barcoded 5' primer served in a second PCR lasting about 7 to 12 cycles. One entry per CDR3 protein results from TCRdb running MiXCR on the 5' RACE reads. The data contain fewer than 2 million distinct CDR3 sequences, about two fifths of them seen just once; the ten biggest clones take up approximately 22%. This chain links TRBV4-1 with TRBJ2-7; TRBD2 matches 7 bases. The end of the DNA aligns better with TRBJ2-4, so the J call may be wrong. The sequenced sample was blood. This receptor was identified in a human donor in good health. Written as DNA, the CDR3 is TGCGCCAGCAGCCAAGATGAGGGAGGGAGTATCATTCAGTACTTC. Its protein product is CASSQDEGGSIIQYF.